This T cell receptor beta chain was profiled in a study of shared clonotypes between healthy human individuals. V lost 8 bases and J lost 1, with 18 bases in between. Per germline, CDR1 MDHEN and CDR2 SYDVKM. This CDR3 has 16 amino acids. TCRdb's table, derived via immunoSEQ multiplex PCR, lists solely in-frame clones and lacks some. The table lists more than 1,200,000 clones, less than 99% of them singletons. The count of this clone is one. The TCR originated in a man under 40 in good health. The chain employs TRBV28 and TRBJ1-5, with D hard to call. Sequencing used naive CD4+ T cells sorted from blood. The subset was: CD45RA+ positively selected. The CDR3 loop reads CASHAPQDFSNQPQHF. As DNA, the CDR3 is TGTGCCAGCCATGCCCCTCAGGACTTCAGCAATCAGCCCCAGCATTTT.